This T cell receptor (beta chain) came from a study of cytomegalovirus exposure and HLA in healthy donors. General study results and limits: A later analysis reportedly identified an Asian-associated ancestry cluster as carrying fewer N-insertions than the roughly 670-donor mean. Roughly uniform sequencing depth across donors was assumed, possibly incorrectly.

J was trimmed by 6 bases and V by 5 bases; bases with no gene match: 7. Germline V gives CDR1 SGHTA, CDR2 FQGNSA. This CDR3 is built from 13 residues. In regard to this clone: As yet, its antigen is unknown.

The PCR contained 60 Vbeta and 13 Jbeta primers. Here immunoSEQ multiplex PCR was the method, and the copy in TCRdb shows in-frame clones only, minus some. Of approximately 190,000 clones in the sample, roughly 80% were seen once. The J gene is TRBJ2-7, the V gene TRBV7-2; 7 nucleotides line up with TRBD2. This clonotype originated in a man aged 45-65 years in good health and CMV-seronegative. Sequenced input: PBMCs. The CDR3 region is CASSRDYIGEQYF. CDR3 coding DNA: TGTGCCAGCAGCCGGGACTATATAGGCGAGCAGTACTTC.